This TCR beta chain stems from a study of shared clonotypes between healthy human individuals. Per germline, CDR1 MDHEN and CDR2 SYDVKM. The CDR3 loop spans 13 amino acids. The junction had 4 bases not matched to a gene; V was cut back by 6 bases and J by 3 bases. Comment on this clone: The identical CDR3 is also encoded by other nucleotide sequences in the sample.

Method: immunoSEQ multiplex PCR; TCRdb's copy keeps in-frame clones and lacks some. The table shows 2 million to 2.5 million clones, with roughly 96% occurring only once. The sample comprised naive CD4+ T cells sorted from blood. The subset here: CD45RA+ positively selected. The origin of this receptor is a young man in good health. The chain links TRBV28 to TRBJ1-2, with 7 bases fitting TRBD1. The CDR3: CASRGGGDYGYTF. The CDR3 coding sequence is TGTGCCAGCAGGGGAGGGGGCGACTATGGCTACACCTTC.